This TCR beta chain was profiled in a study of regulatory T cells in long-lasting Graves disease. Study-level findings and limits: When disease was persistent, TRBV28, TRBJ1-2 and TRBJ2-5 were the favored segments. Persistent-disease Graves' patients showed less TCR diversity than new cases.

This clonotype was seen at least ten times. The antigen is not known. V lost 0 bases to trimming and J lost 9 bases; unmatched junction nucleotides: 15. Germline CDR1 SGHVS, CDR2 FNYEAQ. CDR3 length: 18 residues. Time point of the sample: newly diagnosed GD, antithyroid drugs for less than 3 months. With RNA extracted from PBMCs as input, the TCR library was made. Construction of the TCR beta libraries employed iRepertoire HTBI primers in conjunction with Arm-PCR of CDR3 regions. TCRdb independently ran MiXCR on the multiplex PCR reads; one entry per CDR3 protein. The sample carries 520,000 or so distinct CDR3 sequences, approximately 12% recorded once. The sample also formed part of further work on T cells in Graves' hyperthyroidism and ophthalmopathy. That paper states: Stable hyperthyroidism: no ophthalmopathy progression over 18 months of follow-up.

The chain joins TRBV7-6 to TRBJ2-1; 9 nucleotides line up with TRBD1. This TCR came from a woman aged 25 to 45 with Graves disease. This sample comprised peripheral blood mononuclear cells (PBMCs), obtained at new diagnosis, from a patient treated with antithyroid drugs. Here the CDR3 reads CASSLAGPAQGAMGEQFF. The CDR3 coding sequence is TGTGCCAGCAGCTTAGCGGGCCCGGCACAGGGGGCGATGGGTGAGCAGTTCTTC.